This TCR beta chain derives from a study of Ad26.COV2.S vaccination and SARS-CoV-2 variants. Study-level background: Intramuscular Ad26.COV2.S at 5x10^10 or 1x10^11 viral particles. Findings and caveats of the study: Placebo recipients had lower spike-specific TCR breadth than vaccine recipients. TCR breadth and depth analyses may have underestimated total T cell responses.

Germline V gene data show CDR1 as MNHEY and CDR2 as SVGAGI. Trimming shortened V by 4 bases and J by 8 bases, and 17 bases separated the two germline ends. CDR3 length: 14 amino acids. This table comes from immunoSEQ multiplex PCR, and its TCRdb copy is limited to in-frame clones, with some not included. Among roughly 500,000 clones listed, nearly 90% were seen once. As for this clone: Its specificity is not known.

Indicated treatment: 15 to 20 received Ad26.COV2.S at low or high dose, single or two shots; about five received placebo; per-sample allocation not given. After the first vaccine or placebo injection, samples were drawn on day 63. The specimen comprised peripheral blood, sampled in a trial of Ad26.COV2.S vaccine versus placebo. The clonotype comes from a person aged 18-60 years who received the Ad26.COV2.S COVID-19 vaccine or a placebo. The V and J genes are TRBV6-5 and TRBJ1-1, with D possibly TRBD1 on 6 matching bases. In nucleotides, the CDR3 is TGTGCCAGCAGTTTACGGACAGAGGCGTACGAAGCTTTCTTT. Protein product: CASSLRTEAYEAFF.